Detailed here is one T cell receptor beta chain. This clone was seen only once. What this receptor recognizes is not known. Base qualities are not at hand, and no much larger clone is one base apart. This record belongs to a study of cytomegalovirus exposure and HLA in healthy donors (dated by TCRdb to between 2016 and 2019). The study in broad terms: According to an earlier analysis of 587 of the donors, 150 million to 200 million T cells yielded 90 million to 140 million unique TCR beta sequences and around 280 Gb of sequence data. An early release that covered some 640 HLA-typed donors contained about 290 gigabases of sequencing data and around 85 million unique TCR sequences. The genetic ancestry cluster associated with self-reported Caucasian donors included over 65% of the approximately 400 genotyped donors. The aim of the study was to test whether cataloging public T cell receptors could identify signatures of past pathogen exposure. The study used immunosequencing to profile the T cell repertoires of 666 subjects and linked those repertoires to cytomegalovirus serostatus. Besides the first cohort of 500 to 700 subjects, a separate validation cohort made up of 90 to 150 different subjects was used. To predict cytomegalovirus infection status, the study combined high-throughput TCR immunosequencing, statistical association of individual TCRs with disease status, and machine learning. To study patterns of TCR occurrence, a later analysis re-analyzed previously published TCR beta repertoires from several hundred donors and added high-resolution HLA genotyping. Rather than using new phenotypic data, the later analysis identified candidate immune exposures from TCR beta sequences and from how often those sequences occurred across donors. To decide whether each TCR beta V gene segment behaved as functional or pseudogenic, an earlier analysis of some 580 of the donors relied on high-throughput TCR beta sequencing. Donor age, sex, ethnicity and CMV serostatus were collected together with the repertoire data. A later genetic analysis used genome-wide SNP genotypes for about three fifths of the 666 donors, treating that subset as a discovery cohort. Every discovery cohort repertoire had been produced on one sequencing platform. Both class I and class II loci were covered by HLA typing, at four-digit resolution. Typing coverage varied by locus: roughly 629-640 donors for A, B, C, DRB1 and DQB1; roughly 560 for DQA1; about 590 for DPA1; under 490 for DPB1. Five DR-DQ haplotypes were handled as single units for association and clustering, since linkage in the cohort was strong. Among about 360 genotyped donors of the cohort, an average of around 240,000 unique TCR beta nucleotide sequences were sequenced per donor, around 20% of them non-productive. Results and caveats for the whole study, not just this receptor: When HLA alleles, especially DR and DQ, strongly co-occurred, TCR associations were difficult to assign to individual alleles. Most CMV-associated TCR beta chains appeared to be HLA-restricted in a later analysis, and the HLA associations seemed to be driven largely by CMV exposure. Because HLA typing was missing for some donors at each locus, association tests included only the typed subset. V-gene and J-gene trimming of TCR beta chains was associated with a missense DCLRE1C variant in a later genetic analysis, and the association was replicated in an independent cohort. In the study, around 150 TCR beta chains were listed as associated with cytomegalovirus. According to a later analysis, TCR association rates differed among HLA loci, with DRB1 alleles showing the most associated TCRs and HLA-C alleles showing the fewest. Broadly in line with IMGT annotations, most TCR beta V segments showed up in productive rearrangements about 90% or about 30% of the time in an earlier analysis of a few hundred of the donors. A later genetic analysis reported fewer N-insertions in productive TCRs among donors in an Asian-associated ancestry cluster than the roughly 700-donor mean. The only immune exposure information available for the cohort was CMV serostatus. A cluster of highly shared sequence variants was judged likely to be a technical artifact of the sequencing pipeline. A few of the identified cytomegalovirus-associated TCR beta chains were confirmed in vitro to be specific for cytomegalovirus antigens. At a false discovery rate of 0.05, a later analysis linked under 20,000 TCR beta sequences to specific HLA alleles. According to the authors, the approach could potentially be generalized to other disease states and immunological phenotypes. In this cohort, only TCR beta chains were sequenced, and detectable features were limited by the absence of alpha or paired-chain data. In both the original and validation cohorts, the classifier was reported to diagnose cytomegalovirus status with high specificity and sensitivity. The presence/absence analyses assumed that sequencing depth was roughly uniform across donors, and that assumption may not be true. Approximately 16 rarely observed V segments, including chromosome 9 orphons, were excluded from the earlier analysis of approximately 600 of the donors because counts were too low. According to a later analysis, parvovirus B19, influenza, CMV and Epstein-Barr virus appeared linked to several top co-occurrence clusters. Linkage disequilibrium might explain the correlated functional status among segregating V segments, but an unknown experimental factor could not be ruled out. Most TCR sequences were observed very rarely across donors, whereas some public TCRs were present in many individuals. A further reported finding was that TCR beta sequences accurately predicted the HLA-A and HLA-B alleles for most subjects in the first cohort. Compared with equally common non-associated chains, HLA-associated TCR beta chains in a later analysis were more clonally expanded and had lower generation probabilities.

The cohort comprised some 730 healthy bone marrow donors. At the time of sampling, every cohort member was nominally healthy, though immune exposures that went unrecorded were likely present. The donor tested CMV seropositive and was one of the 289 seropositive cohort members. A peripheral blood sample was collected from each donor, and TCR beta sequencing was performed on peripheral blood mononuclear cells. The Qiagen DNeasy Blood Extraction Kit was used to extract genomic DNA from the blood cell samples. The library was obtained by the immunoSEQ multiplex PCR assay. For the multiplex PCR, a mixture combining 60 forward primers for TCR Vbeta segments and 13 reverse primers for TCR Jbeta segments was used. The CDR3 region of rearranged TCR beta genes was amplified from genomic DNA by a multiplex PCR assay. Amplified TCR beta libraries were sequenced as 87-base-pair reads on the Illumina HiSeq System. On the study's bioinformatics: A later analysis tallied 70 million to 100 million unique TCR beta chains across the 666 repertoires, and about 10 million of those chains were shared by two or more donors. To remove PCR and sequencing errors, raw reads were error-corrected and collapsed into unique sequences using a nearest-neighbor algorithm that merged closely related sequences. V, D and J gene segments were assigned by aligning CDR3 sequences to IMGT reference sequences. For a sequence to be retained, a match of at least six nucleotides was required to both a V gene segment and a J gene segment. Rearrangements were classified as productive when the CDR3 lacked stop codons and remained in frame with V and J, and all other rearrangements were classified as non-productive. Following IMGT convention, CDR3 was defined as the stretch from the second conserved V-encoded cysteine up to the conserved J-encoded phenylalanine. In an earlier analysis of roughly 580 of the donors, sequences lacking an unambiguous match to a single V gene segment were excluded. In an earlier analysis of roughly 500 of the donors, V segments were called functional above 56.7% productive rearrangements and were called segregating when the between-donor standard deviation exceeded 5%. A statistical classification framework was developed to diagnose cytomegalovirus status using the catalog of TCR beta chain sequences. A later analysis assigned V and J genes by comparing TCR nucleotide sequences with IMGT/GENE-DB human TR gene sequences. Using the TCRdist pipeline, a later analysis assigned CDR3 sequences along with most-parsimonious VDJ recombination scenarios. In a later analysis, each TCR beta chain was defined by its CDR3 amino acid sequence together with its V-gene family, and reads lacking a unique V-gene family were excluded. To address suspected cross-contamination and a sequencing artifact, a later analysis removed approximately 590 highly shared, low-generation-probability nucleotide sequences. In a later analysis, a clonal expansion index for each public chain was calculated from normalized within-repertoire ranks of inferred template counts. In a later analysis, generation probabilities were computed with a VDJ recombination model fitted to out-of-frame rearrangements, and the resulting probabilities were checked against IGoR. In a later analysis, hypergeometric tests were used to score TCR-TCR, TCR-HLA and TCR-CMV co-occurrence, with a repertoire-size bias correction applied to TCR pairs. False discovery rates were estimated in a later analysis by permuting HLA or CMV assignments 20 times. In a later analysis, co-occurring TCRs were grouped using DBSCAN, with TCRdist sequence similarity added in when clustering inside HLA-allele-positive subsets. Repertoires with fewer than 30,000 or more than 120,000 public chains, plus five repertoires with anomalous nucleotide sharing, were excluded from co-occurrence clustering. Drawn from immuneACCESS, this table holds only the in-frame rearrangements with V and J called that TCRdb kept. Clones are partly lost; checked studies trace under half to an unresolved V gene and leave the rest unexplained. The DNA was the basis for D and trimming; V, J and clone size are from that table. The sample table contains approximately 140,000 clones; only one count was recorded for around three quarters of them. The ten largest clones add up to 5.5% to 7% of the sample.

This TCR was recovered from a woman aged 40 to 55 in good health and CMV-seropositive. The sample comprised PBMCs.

The CDR3 loop reads CSVAWTSGSLSYEQYF. The DNA sequence is TGCAGCGTTGCATGGACTAGCGGGAGTTTGTCCTACGAGCAGTACTTC. The chain couples TRBV29-1 to TRBJ2-7; 13 bases in the middle match TRBD2. Counted from cysteine to phenylalanine, this CDR3 has 16 amino acids. Left in the record is the CDR3 DNA by itself, 48 bases read in frame from the first base. Sequences SQVTM (CDR1) and ANQGSEA (CDR2) are obtained from the germline V gene. Trimming removed 4 bases from V and 1 base from J; the gene matches leave 7 bases unexplained.